This T cell receptor (beta chain) came from a study of radiation and T cells in renal cell carcinoma. Overall study findings and caveats: Tumor samples were small regions of approximately 1 g.

About this clone itself: Antigen unknown.

The CDR3 contains 15 residues. Germline CDR1 WSHSY, CDR2 SAAADI. The V end lost 4 bases, the J end lost 5 bases, and 15 bases lay between the germline ends. Noted treatment: treatment-naive control, cytoreductive nephrectomy. TCRdb's table, derived via immunoSEQ multiplex PCR, lists solely in-frame clones and lacks some. This table has roughly 13,000 clones, about 65% appearing once. Sample: tumor tissue, taken from a patient whose treatment was nephrectomy without radiotherapy. The source is an elderly woman with renal cell carcinoma. V usage is TRBV10-2 and J usage is TRBJ2-1; D is ambiguous. The CDR3 region is CASSALDRDDNEQFF. The CDR3 DNA follows: TGCGCCAGCAGTGCCTTGGATCGAGACGACAATGAGCAGTTCTTC.